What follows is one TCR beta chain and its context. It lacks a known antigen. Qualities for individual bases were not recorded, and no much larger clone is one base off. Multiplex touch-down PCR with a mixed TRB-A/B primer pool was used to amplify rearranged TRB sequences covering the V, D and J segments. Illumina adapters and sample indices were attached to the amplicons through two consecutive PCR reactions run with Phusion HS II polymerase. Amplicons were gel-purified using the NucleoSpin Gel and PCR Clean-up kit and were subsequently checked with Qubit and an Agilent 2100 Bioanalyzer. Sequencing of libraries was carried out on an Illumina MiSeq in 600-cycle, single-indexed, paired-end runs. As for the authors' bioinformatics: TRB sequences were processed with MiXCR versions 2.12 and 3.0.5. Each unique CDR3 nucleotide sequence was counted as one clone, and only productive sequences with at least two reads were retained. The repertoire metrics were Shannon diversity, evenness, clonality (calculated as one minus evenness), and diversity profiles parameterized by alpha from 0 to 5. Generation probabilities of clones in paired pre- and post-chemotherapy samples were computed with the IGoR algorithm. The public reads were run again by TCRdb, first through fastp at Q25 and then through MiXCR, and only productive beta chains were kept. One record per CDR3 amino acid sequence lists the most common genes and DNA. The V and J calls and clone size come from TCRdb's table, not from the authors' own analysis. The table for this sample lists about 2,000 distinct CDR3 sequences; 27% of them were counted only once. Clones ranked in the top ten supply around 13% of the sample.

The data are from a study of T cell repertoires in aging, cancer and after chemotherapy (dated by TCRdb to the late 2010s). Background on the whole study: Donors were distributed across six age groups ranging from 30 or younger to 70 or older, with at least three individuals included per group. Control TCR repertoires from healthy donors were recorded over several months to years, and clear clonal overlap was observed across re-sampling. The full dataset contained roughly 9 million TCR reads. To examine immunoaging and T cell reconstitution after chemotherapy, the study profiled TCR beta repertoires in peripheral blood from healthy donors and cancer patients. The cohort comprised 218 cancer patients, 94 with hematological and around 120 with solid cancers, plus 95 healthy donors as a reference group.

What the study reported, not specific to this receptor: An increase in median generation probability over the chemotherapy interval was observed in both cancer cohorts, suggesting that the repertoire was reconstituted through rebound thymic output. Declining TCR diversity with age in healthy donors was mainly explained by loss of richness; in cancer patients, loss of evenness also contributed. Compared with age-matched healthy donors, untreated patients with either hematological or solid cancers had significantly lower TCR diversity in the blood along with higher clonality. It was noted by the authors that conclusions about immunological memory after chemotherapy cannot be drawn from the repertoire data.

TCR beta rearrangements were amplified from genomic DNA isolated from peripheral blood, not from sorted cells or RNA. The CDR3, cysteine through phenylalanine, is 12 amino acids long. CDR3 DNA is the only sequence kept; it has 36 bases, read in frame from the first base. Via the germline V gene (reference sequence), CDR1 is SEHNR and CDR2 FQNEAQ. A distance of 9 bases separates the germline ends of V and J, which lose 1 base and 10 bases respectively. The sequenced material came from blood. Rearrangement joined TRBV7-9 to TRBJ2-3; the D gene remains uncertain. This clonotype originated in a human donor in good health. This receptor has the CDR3 CASSLVAGAQYF. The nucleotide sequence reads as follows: TGTGCCAGCAGCTTAGTTGCAGGCGCGCAGTATTTT.